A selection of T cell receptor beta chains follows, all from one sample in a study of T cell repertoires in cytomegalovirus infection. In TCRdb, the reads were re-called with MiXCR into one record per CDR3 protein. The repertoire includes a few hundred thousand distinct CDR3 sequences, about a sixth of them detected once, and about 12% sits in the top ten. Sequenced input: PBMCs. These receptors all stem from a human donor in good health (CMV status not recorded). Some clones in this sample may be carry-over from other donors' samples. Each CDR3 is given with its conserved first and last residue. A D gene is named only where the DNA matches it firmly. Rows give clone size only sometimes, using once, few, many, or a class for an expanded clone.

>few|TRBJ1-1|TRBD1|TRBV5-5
TGTGCCAGCAGCCTCCGGCCCCCGGGACAGGGTGTCACTGAAGCTTTCTTT
CASSLRPPGQGVTEAFF
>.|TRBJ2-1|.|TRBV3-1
TGTGCCAGCAGCCCACGCGTGGGTGGGGAGAATGAGCAGTTCTTC
CASSPRVGGENEQFF
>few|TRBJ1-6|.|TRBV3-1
TGTGCCAGCAGCCAAGGAGATTATAATTCACCCCTCCACTTT
CASSQGDYNSPLHF
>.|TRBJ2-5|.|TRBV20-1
TGCAGTGCTAGAGTCTTGACTGGGGGGTGGTATGAGACCCAGTACTTC
CSARVLTGGWYETQYF
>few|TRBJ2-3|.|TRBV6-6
TGTGCCAGCAGCAGAAACGACAGGCACGAGACAGATACGCAGTATTTT
CASSRNDRHETDTQYF
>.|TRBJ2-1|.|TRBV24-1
TGTGCCACCAGTGACCCCCATGCAGGAACCTACAATGAGCAGTTCTTC
CATSDPHAGTYNEQFF
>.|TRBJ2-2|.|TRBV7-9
TGTGCCAGCAGCTTAGGCACCCCGGGCACCGAGGAGCTGTTTTTT
CASSLGTPGTEELFF
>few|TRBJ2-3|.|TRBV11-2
TGTGCCAGCAGCTTAGATCTTATAGATACGCAGTATTTT
CASSLDLIDTQYF
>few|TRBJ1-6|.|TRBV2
TGTGCCAGCAAACGTGAGGTCCGCAGGGGAGTCCATTCACCCCTCCACTTT
CASKREVRRGVHSPLHF
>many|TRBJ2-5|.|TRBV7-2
TGTGCCAGCAGCTTCGGGGGGCCGGAGACCCAGTACTTC
CASSFGGPETQYF
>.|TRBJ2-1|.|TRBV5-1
TGCGCCAGCAGCTTGGAACGCCCCGGGGCTAACAATGAGCAGTTCTTC
CASSLERPGANNEQFF
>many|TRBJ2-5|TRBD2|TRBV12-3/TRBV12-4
TGTGCCAGCAGTCCTCGACTAGCGGGGGGCGAAGAGACCCAGTACTTC
CASSPRLAGGEETQYF
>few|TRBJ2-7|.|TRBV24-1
TGTGCCACCGCCGGCGGGACAGACTCCTACGAGCAGTACTTC
CATAGGTDSYEQYF
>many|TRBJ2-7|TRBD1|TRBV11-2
TGTGCCAGCAGCTTAGATCGCTCATCCGGGACAGGAGGCTACGAGCAGTACTTC
CASSLDRSSGTGGYEQYF